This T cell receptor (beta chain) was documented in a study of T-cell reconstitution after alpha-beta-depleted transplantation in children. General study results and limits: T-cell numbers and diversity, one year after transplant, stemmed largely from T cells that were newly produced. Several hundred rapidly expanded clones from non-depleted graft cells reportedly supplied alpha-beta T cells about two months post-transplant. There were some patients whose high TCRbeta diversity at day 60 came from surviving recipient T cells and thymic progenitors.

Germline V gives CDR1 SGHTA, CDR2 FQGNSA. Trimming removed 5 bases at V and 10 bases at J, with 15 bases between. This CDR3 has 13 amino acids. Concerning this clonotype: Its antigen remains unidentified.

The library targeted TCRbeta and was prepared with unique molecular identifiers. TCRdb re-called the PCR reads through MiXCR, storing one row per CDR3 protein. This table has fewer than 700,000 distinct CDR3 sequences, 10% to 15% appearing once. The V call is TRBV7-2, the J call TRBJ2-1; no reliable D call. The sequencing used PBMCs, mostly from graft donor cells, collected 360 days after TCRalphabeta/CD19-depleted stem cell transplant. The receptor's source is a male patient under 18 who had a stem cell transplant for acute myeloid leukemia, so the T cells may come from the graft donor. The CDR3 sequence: CASSLSPSWEQFF. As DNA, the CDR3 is TGTGCCAGCAGCCTCTCCCCCAGTTGGGAGCAGTTCTTC.